The rows below give T cell receptor beta chains drawn from one sample of a study of cytomegalovirus exposure and HLA in healthy donors. TCRdb's copy holds only in-frame clones and misses some; the assay was immunoSEQ multiplex PCR. The profile shows 63,000 or so clones, around 73% of them singletons. What was sequenced was PBMCs. The origin of the receptors is a man aged 50 to 59 in good health and CMV-seronegative. Both conserved end residues are part of each CDR3.

TRBV2,TRBJ2-7,CASRNRGPSYEQYF
TRBV5-4,TRBJ2-7,CASSRDRGYEQYF
TRBV5-1,TRBJ1-1,CASSFPGSEAFF
TRBV6-4,TRBJ2-3,CASSDGSSSNTQYF
TRBV5-1,TRBJ1-4,CASSLTGSTNEKLFF
TRBV4-2,TRBJ2-5,CASSQVGTGRSETQYF
TRBV6-6,TRBJ2-6,CASSSPTGLGANVLTF
TRBV2,TRBJ2-3,CASEIAGSPQYF
TRBV5-6,TRBJ1-4,CASSLFVGQGGLFF
TRBV9,TRBJ1-1,CASSAPPYTEAFF
TRBV14,TRBJ2-1,CASRPGGRGEQFF
TRBV30,TRBJ2-7,CACQGGGFYEQYF
TRBV7-9,TRBJ1-4,CSSSLGGNEKLFF
TRBV7-9,TRBJ1-4,CASSPSRATNEKLFF
TRBV29-1,TRBJ1-1,CSVARTDTMNTEAFF
TRBV6-6,TRBJ1-2,CAIPDRDGYGYTF
TRBV2,TRBJ1-1,CASSPNGARAFF
TRBV10-2,TRBJ2-3,CATGQAADTQYF
TRBV6-1,TRBJ1-2,CASRLGQGGTYGYTF
TRBV2,TRBJ1-2,CASSSRGDGYTF
TRBV18,TRBJ1-6,CASSPLDSQDSPLHF
TRBV6-6,TRBJ2-7,CASSYSTGGAYEQYF
TRBV5-1,TRBJ1-2,CASSRDRGFDGYTF
TRBV6-1,TRBJ1-3,CAAQNYRDPAYF
TRBV5-1,TRBJ2-7,CASSLIRDRGMREQYF
TRBV5-1,TRBJ1-1,CASSGGTEAFF
TRBV11-2,TRBJ2-7,CASSLGPGHSYEQYF
TRBV29-1,TRBJ2-2,CSVFRTGELFF
TRBV19,TRBJ1-1,CASRRDSRVAAEAFF
TRBV29-1,TRBJ2-5,CSVEDRETQYF
TRBV2,NA,CASLRGQSYEQYF
TRBV7-6,TRBJ1-6,CASSLIPGESPLHF
TRBV27,TRBJ1-6,CASSTAGQGLSSPLHF
TRBV9,TRBJ1-4,CASSVTGVGNEKLFF
TRBV4-2,TRBJ2-7,CASRTSGASGRQYF
TRBV19,TRBJ2-1,CASSIKLSYYNEQFF
TRBV9,TRBJ2-7,CASSVAGQSSYEQYF
TRBV5-1,TRBJ2-7,CASSLTTGREQYF
TRBV5-1,TRBJ2-5,CASSFRQGGETQYF
TRBV10-2,TRBJ1-2,CASRGVGIGEEGYTF
TRBV7-9,TRBJ2-1,CASEIGQGRNEQFF
TRBV7-2,TRBJ1-5,CASSLGAGMDQPQHF
TRBV10-3,TRBJ2-3,CAISEVAGGTDTQYF
TRBV29-1,TRBJ1-2,CSVRPGISSYGYTF
TRBV9,TRBJ2-5,CASRITSGTTQPETQYF
TRBV19,TRBJ1-6,CASSIDPPPSPLHF
TRBV9,TRBJ1-1,CASTPGGLRRDPKTYTEAFF
TRBV9,TRBJ1-1,CASSPSGGQDTEAFF
TRBV30,TRBJ1-2,CAWSTDRVAIHGYTF
TRBV2,TRBJ1-4,CASSGSVREKLFF
TRBV7-9,TRBJ1-2,CASSRPGDYGYTF